The present entry profiles one T cell receptor (beta chain) with its context. What it binds is unknown. The record originates from a study of T cell responses to AZD1222 COVID-19 vaccine. Findings of the study overall: Across the whole spike, CD4 TCRs peaked at regions 160-218 and 743-854.

The V end was cut by 6 bases, the J end by 6 bases, with 8 bases between. The CDR3 is 12 amino acids. CDR1 is ENHRY and CDR2 is SYGVKD in the germline V gene. Using immunoSEQ multiplex PCR, the repertoire was profiled, and TCRdb retains in-frame clones only, with some absent. The sample yields about 110,000 clones, just over 85% seen once. Sequencing was performed on peripheral blood, taken on day 0 of AZD1222 vaccination. The receptor was isolated from an adult in good health. The rearrangement links TRBV10-3 to TRBJ1-4; D is ambiguous. CDR3 in amino acids: CAISGYDEKLFF. The CDR3 DNA follows: TGTGCCATCAGCGGGTACGATGAAAAACTGTTTTTT.